A single sample gave rise to the 8 T cell receptor beta chains below, sequenced in a study of T cells in Graves' hyperthyroidism and ophthalmopathy. Amplification of TCR beta CDR3 regions was performed using RNA transcripts as template. The HTBI primer set was used in a first-round RT-PCR of the TCR CDR3. MiXCR, applied by TCRdb to the multiplex PCR reads, yields one record per CDR3 protein. In the table there are hundreds of thousands of distinct CDR3 sequences, less than 25% of which are singletons. The sequenced sample consisted of blood. All receptors come from a man aged 25 to 40 with Graves' ophthalmopathy.

This clonotype has just a few counts. This chain connects TRBV5-1 to TRBJ2-6; D unclear. This CDR3 region has 16 residues. Germline V CDR1 and CDR2: SGHRS, YFSETQ. The V and J ends lost 7 bases and 1 base respectively, with 15 bases between them. The chain's CDR3 is CASSSIPASGANVLTF. The CDR3, as DNA: TGCGCCAGCTCATCCATCCCGGCTTCTGGGGCCAACGTCCTGACTTTC.

This clonotype has at least ten counts. The chain couples TRBV5-1 to TRBJ2-3; D not certain. The CDR3 has 16 amino acids. The V end lost 0 bases, the J end lost 4 bases, and 15 bases lay between the germline ends. Germline values: CDR1 SGHRS, CDR2 YFSETQ. DNA of the CDR3: TGCGCCAGCAGCTTGGAACCCAACCGGTTACCAGATACGCAGTATTTT. This encodes CASSLEPNRLPDTQYF.

This clonotype was recorded many times. The chain recombines TRBV12-3 or TRBV12-4 with TRBJ2-2; D remains ambiguous. The V end was cut by 3 bases, the J end by 8 bases, with 19 bases between. This CDR3 contains 16 residues. CDR3 nucleotide sequence: TGTGCCAGCAGTTTGAACACGGACCCTACAACTGGGGAGCTGTTTTTT. Residues: CASSLNTDPTTGELFF.

This clonotype has ten or more counts. The chain employs TRBV30 and TRBJ2-7; TRBD1 is a possible D gene (5 bases). V dropped 0 bases and J dropped 4 bases, with 10 bases sitting between them. The length of the CDR3 is 13 residues. Per the germline V gene, CDR1 is GTSNPN and CDR2 is SVGIG (reference sequence). The chain's CDR3 is CAWSVQTAYEQYF. CDR3 bases: TGTGCCTGGAGTGTACAGACAGCTTACGAGCAGTACTTC.

V is TRBV10-3 and J is TRBJ2-1; possibly TRBD2 for D (5 bases). Per germline, CDR1 ENHRY and CDR2 SYGVKD. Trimming cost V 0 bases and J 4 bases, with 10 bases left between them. The CDR3 spans 15 residues. CDR3: CAISESRVGYNEQFF. CDR3 in DNA: TGTGCCATCAGTGAGTCGAGGGTGGGTTACAATGAGCAGTTCTTC.

The rearrangement links TRBV30 to TRBJ2-3; 8 nucleotides match TRBD2. This CDR3 has 16 residues. The germline gives CDR1 GTSNPN, CDR2 SVGIG (reference sequence). The junction had 18 bases not matched to a gene; V was cut back by 8 bases and J by 5 bases. For the CDR3, the DNA is TGTGCCAGCAGCCTGCGCCCGGGAGGGGGGGGAGATACGCAGTATTTT. Its protein is CASSLRPGGGGDTQYF.

V gene TRBV4-1 combines with J gene TRBJ1-1; a weak D match, TRBD1 (5 bases). In germline, CDR1 is MGHRA, CDR2 YSYEKL. V lost 4 bases and J 0 bases, leaving 9 bases between the germline ends. The CDR3 sequence is 14 residues long. The CDR3 DNA follows: TGCGCCAGCAGCCTAATGGGGGTGAACACTGAAGCTTTCTTT. It yields the protein CASSLMGVNTEAFF.

This clonotype was seen a few times. The chain combines TRBV20-1 with TRBJ1-2, with D perhaps TRBD1 (6 bases). There are 15 residues in the CDR3. CDR1 DFQATT and CDR2 SNEGSKA come from the germline V gene (reference sequence). V dropped 4 bases and J dropped 0 bases, with 15 bases sitting between them. CDR3: CSAKKAGATNYGYTF. In nucleotides, the CDR3 is TGCAGTGCTAAAAAGGCGGGGGCCACTAACTATGGCTACACCTTC.